These 20 T cell receptor beta chains were sequenced from one sample in a study of cytomegalovirus exposure and HLA in healthy donors. The PCR was carried out with 60 Vbeta primers and 13 Jbeta primers. TCRdb keeps only in-frame clones here, not all; method: immunoSEQ multiplex PCR. Of more than 55,000 clones detected, 75% to 85% appear once; the ten largest clones hold about 1.6%. What was sequenced was PBMCs. These receptors were taken from a human donor in good health.

The V gene is TRBV14, the J gene TRBJ2-7, with TRBD1 as a possible D gene (6 bases). Trimming removed 5 bases from V and 2 bases from J, with 16 bases in between. Looked up from germline, CDR1 is SGHDN and CDR2 is FVKESK. There are 15 residues in the CDR3. The CDR3 nucleotides read TGTGCCAGCAGCTCAAGCACACAGGGTGCCTACGAGCAGTACTTC. Protein product: CASSSSTQGAYEQYF.

The chain recombines TRBV14 with TRBJ2-2; tentative D call: TRBD1 (8 bases). Deletions cut 5 bases from V and 10 bases from J, with 20 bases between. Germline values: CDR1 SGHDN, CDR2 FVKESK. The CDR3 contains 15 residues. The CDR3 loop reads CASSTGQGLRLELFF. In DNA, the CDR3 is TGTGCCAGCAGCACCGGACAGGGACTACGGTTGGAGCTGTTTTTT.

The chain combines TRBV30 with TRBJ1-2; D is ambiguous. Germline V gene lookup returns CDR1 GTSNPN and CDR2 SVGIG (reference sequence). V was pared by 1 base and J by 8 bases, with 8 bases between. The CDR3 runs 11 residues. The CDR3 DNA reads TGTGCCTGGAGTGAAGACGGGGGCTACACCTTC. Its translation is CAWSEDGGYTF.

This chain links TRBV11-3 with TRBJ2-3; 7 bases match TRBD2. The CDR3 length is 14 residues. V lost 3 bases to trimming and J lost 5 bases; unmatched junction nucleotides: 5. Germline CDR1 is SGHNT and CDR2 is YENEEA. The CDR3 nucleotides are TGTGCCAGCAGCTTCGGGGGGTGGAGAGATACGCAGTATTTT. It is translated as CASSFGGWRDTQYF.

This sequence joins TRBV7-2 and TRBJ1-6, with no clear D. Germline V gene lookup returns CDR1 SGHTA and CDR2 FQGNSA. Trimming took 2 bases from V and 10 from J, leaving 24 bases between them. The CDR3 contains 18 residues. This CDR3 reads CASSLPGLILGFRSPLHF. The DNA for the CDR3 is TGTGCCAGCAGCTTACCCGGACTTATCCTAGGGTTCCGCTCACCCCTCCACTTT.

This chain uses TRBV2 with TRBJ1-1; 7 nucleotides match TRBD1. The CDR3 covers 13 residues. Germline CDR1 SNHLY, CDR2 FYNNEI. The V and J ends lost 10 bases and 1 base, in that order; junction bases with no gene match: 6. The CDR3 DNA is TGTGCCACCGGGACAGAAAAGAACACTGAAGCTTTCTTT. It yields the protein CATGTEKNTEAFF.

The chain couples TRBV11-2 to TRBJ1-1, with no clear D. Germline CDR1 reads SGHAT; CDR2 reads FQNNGV. V shed 5 bases and J shed 10 bases, with 17 bases lying between them. CDR3 length equals 13 residues. The CDR3, as DNA: TGTGCCAGCAGCCCCTACAGTTCCCTCGGAGCTTTCTTT. As protein: CASSPYSSLGAFF.

The chain recombines TRBV28 with TRBJ1-2; the D gene is possibly TRBD1 (6 bases). V was clipped by 2 bases and J by 5 bases, with 12 bases between them. CDR3 length: 14 residues. CDR1 MDHEN and CDR2 SYDVKM come from the germline V gene. This chain's CDR3 is CASSLRPGAYGYTF. CDR3 DNA sequence: TGTGCCAGCAGTTTACGCCCAGGGGCGTATGGCTACACCTTC.

The gene calls are TRBV5-1 and TRBJ2-5, with 12 nucleotides matching TRBD1. CDR3 size: 17 residues. Per germline, CDR1 SGHRS and CDR2 YFSETQ. V lost 7 bases and J lost 4; bases outside the gene matches: 14. CDR3 nucleotide sequence: TGCGCCAGCGGAATGATACCGGGACAGGGGGCAGGAGAGACCCAGTACTTC. It yields the protein CASGMIPGQGAGETQYF.

This chain joins TRBV9 and TRBJ2-2, with D possibly TRBD2 on 5 matching bases. Trimming removed 0 bases at V and 1 base at J, with 10 bases between. CDR1 and CDR2 from the germline V gene are SGDLS and YYNGEE. The CDR3 is 16 amino acids. The DNA of the CDR3 is TGTGCCAGCAGCGTAGAACTAGGCTGGAACACCGGGGAGCTGTTTTTT. Protein product: CASSVELGWNTGELFF.

V is TRBV30 and J is TRBJ1-5, with TRBD1 as a possible D gene (6 bases). V was cut by 0 bases and J by 5 bases, with 11 bases left in between. Germline-derived CDR1 and CDR2 are GTSNPN and SVGIG (reference sequence). CDR3 size: 14 residues. This CDR3 is CAWSVGGADQPQHF. The CDR3 DNA sequence: TGTGCCTGGAGTGTGGGGGGGGCGGATCAGCCCCAGCATTTT.

A single count supports this clone. The J gene is TRBJ1-1, the V gene TRBV20-1; tentatively, D is TRBD1 (5 bases). Between the trimmed V and J ends, which lost 4 bases and 11 bases, there was a span of 11 bases. CDR1 and CDR2 from the germline V gene are DFQATT and SNEGSKA (reference sequence). The CDR3 has 10 amino acids. The chain's CDR3 is CSANKAGAFF. CDR3 sequence (DNA): TGCAGTGCTAACAAGGCAGGGGCTTTCTTT.

The CDR3: CASSTYREDLGPSGINGYEQYF. CDR3 nucleotide sequence: TGTGCCAGCAGCACTTACCGCGAGGACCTTGGGCCTAGCGGGATTAATGGGTACGAGCAGTACTTC. The chain carries TRBV13 and TRBJ2-7; 9 nucleotides align to TRBD2. The CDR3 spans 22 residues. Germline CDR1 PRHDT, CDR2 FYEKMQ (reference sequence). V was clipped by 5 bases and J by 4 bases; unmatched bases: 30.

In DNA form, the CDR3 reads TGTGCCAGCAGCTTAGGGCAGGCTAGCAATCAGCCCCAGCATTTT. Its translation is CASSLGQASNQPQHF. The rearrangement joins TRBV7-2 to TRBJ1-5; D gene unclear. The V and J ends lost 1 base and 0 bases respectively, with 7 bases between them. The CDR3 has 15 amino acids. Germline V gene sequence: CDR1 SGHTA, CDR2 FQGNSA.

The chain couples TRBV5-5 to TRBJ2-1; 16 bases match TRBD2. Germline CDR1 is SGHKS and CDR2 is YYEKEE (reference sequence). The CDR3 sequence is 20 residues long. V lost 4 bases to trimming and J lost 4 bases; unmatched junction nucleotides: 14. CDR3 DNA: TGTGCCAGCAGCCCGGGACTAGCGGGAGGGCTGCGAAAGGGGTACAATGAGCAGTTCTTC. Translated: CASSPGLAGGLRKGYNEQFF.

The chain couples TRBV5-1 to TRBJ2-2; TRBD2 aligns across 8 bases. V lost 3 bases to trimming and J lost 1 base; unmatched junction nucleotides: 2. The germline gives CDR1 SGHRS, CDR2 YFSETQ. This CDR3 is 15 amino acids long. CDR3 in DNA: TGCGCCAGCAGCTCCACTAGCGGGAACACCGGGGAGCTGTTTTTT. The encoded protein is CASSSTSGNTGELFF.

As to this clone: At one of its ends the junction is not consistent with the germline gene, which may arise from a read error. The rearrangement joins TRBV27 to TRBJ2-4; 9 bases fit TRBD1. The CDR3 has 12 residues. Germline lookup yields CDR1 MNHEY and CDR2 SMNVEV (reference sequence). The CDR3 here is CASSLDRGILNF. The CDR3 bases are TGTGCCAGCAGTCTTGACAGGGGGATTTTAAACTTC.

The CDR3 DNA reads as TGCGCCAGCAGTCAGCCCTCGACAGGGGCTGGCAATCAGCCCCAGCATTTT. This encodes CASSQPSTGAGNQPQHF. This rearrangement joins TRBV23-1 to TRBJ1-5; TRBD1 matches at 8 bases. TRBV23-1 counts as an open reading frame of uncertain function. The CDR3 is 17 residues long. Unmatched junction bases numbered 9, after V lost 3 bases and J lost 2 bases.

V usage is TRBV4-2 and J usage is TRBJ1-4; no clear D. Germline V lookup: CDR1 LGHNA, CDR2 YNFKEQ. V was clipped by 3 bases and J by 2 bases, with 13 bases between them. The CDR3 is 16 amino acids. The CDR3 DNA reads TGTGCCAGCAGCCAGGCGGATTACGGGACTAATGAAAAACTGTTTTTT. It encodes CASSQADYGTNEKLFF.

In its sample, this clone was seen once. This sequence joins TRBV19 and TRBJ2-3, with D perhaps matching TRBD2 (5 bases). Trimming stripped 2 bases from V and 0 bases from J, with 24 bases between. The germline CDR1 and CDR2 sequences are LNHDA and SQIVND (reference sequence). There are 20 residues in the CDR3. The CDR3 region has the DNA TGTGCCAGTAGTATATCGGTGTGGGGAGATAAGGATTGGAGCACAGATACGCAGTATTTT. Translation: CASSISVWGDKDWSTDTQYF.